The rows below give T cell receptor beta chains drawn from one sample of a study of STAT5B mutations in CD4+ large granular lymphocyte leukemia. Repertoires were generated with immunoSEQ multiplex PCR, while TCRdb's copy carries only in-frame clones and drops some. The sample has fewer than 9,000 clones, about 70% seen once. Sequencing was performed on PBMCs. These receptors were collected from a woman in her fifties or sixties with CD4+ T-cell large granular lymphocyte leukemia. The conserved cysteine and the conserved F or W are not part of the CDR3 here. D genes are given only for firm matches.

D gene,J gene,V gene,CDR3 protein
.,TRBJ2-5,TRBV12-2,ASRPDRGSKETQY
TRBD1,TRBJ2-7,TRBV15,ATSRGGPGGQGRALSYEQY
.,TRBJ1-5,TRBV7-2,ASSLEQGYSNQPQH
.,TRBJ1-2,TRBV27,ASSLYGLGGYT
TRBD1,TRBJ1-2,TRBV5-1,ASSSGGQGAHGYT
TRBD2,TRBJ2-7,TRBV5-6,ASSFGLAGILIYEQY
.,TRBJ2-2,TRBV7-8,ASSSGTFNTGELF
.,TRBJ1-3,TRBV19,ASSIGTSGNTIY
.,TRBJ1-1,TRBV29-1,SVSPLTNTEAF
.,TRBJ2-7,TRBV7-8,ASSPLDRLYEQY
.,TRBJ2-2,TRBV12-5,ASGLGLGRAGELF
.,TRBJ1-2,TRBV28,ASSPGPSNYGYT
TRBD1,TRBJ2-1,TRBV7-8,ASSFQGDYNEQF
.,TRBJ1-2,TRBV25-1,ASSEDADGYT
TRBD2,TRBJ2-7,TRBV7-9,ASRGEGEQY